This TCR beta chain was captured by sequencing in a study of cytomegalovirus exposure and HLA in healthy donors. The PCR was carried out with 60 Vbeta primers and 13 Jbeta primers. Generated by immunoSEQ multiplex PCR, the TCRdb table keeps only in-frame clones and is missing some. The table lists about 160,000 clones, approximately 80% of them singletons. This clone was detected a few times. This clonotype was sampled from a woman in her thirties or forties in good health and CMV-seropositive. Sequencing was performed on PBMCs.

CDR3 DNA: TGTGCCAGCAGCTTAGGGACAGGGGCCTATGGCTACACCTTC. This translates into CASSLGTGAYGYTF. The V call is TRBV7-9, the J call TRBJ1-2; the match to TRBD1 covers 9 bases. The germline gives CDR1 SEHNR, CDR2 FQNEAQ (reference sequence). Germline trimming cut 1 base from V and 4 bases from J; bases unmatched to any gene: 1. The CDR3 spans 14 residues.